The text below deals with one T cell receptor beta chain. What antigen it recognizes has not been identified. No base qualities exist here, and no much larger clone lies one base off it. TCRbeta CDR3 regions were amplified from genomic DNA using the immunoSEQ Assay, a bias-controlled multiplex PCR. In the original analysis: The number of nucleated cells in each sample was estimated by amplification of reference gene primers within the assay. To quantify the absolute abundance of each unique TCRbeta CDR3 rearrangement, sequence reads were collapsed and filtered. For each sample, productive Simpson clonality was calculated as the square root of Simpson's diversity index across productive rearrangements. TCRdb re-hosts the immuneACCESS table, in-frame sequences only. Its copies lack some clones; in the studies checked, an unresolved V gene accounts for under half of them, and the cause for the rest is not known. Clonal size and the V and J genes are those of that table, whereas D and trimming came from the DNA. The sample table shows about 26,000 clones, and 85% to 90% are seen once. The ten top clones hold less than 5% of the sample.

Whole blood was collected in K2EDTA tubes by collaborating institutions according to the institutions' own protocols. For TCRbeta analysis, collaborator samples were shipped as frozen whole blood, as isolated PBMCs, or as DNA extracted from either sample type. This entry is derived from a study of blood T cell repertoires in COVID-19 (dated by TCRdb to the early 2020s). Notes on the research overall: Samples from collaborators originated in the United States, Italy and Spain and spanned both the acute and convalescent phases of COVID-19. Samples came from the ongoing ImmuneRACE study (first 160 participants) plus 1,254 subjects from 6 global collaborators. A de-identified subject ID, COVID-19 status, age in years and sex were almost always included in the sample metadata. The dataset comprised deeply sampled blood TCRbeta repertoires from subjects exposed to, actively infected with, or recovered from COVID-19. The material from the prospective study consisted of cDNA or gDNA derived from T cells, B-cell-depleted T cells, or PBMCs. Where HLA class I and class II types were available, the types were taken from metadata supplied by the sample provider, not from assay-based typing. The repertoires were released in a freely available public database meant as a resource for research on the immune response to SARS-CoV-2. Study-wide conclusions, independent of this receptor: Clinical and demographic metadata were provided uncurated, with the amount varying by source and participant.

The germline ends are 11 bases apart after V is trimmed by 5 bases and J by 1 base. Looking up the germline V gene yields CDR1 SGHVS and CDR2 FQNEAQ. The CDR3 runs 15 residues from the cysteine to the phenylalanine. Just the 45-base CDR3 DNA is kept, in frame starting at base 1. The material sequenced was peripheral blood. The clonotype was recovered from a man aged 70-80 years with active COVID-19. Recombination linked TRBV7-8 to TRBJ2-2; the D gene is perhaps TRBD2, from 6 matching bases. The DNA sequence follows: TGTGCCAGCAGCGGGCCGGGACTGAACACCGGGGAGCTGTTTTTT. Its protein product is CASSGPGLNTGELFF.